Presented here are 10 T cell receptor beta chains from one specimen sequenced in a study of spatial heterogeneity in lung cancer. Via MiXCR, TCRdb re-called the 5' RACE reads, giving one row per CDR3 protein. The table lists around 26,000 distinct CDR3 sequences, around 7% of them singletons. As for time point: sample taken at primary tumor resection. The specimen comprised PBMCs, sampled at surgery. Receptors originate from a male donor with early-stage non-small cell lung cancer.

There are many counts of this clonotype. The CDR3 bases are TGCGCCAGCAGCTCATTACAGGGGAATGAGCAGTTCTTC. Protein sequence: CASSSLQGNEQFF. The chain uses TRBV5-1 and TRBJ2-1, with 7 bases fitting TRBD1. This CDR3 contains 13 residues. The germline gives CDR1 SGHRS, CDR2 YFSETQ. After removal of 3 bases from V and 7 bases from J, the junction contained 4 bases not matched to a gene.

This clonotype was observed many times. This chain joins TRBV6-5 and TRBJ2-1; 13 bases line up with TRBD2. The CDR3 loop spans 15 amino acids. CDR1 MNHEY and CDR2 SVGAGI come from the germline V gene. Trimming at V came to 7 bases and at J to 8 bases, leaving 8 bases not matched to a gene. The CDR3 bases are TGTGCCAGCAAGCCGCGACTAGCGGGAGGAGATGAGCAGTTCTTC. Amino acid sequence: CASKPRLAGGDEQFF.

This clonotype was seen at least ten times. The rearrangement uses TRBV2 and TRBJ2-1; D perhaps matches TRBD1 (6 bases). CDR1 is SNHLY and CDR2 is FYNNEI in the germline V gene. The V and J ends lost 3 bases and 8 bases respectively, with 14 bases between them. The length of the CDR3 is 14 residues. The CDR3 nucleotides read TGTGCCAGCAGTGACCAGGGGAGTAACCATGAGCAGTTCTTC. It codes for CASSDQGSNHEQFF.

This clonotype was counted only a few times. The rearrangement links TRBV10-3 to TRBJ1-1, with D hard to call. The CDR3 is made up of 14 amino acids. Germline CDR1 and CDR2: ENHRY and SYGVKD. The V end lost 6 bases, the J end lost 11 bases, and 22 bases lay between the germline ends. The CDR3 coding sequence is TGTGCCATCAGACCCTCAAAATTAGGGAACGAGGCTTTCTTT. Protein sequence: CAIRPSKLGNEAFF.

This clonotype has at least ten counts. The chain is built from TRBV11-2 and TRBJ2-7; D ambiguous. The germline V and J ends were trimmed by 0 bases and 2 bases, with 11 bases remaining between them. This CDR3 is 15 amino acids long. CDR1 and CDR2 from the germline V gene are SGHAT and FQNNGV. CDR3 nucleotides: TGTGCCAGCAGCTTAGATCTTGACGGAGCCTACGAGCAGTACGTC. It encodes CASSLDLDGAYEQYV.

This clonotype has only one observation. The DNA of the CDR3 is TGTGCCAGCAGGCGACAGGCGGCGCAAGGACCGATCACAGATACGCAGTATTTT. It translates to CASRRQAAQGPITDTQYF. This chain connects TRBV27 to TRBJ2-3; possible D gene TRBD1, 6 bases. The germline V and J ends were trimmed by 6 bases and 2 bases, with 24 bases remaining between them. The CDR3 extends over 18 amino acids. CDR1 is MNHEY and CDR2 is SMNVEV in the germline V gene (reference sequence).

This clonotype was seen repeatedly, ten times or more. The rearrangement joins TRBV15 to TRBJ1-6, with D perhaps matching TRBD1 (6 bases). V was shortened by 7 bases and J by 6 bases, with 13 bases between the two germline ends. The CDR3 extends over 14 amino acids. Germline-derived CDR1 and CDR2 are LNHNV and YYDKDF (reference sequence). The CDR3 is CATTPGRGNSPLHF. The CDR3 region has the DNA TGTGCCACCACCCCTGGCAGGGGTAATTCACCCCTCCACTTT.

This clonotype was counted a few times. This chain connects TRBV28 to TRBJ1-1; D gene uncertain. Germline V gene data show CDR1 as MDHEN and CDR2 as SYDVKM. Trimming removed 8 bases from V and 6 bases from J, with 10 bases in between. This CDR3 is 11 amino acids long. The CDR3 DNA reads TGTGCCAGCGCAGGACTAGCTGAAGCTTTCTTT. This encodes CASAGLAEAFF.

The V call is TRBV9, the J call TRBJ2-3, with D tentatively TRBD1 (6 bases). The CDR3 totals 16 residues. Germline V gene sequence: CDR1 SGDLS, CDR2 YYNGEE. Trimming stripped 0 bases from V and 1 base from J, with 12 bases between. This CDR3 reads CASSVEGVSGTDTQYF. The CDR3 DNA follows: TGTGCCAGCAGCGTAGAGGGGGTATCGGGCACAGATACGCAGTATTTT.

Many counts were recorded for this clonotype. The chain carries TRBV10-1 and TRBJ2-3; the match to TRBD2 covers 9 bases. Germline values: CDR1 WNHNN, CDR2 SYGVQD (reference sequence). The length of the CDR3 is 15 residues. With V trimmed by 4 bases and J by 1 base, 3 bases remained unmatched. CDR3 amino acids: CASSVAGGGTDTQYF. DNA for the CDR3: TGCGCCAGCAGTGTTGCGGGAGGGGGCACAGATACGCAGTATTTT.